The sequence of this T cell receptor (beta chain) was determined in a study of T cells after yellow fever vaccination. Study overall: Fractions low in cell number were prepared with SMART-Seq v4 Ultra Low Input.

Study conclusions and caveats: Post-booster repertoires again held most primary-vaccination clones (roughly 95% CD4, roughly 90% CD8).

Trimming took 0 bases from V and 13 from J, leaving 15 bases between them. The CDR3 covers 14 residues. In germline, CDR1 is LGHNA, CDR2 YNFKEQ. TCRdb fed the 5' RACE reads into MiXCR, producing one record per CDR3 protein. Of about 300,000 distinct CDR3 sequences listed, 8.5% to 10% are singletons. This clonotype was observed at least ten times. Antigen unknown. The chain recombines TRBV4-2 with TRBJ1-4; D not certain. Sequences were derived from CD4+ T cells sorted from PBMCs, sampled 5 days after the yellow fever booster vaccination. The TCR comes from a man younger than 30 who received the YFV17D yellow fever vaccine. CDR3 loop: CASSQDRIRASLFF. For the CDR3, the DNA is TGTGCCAGCAGCCAAGATCGGATACGGGCTTCACTGTTTTTT.